A selection of T cell receptor beta chains follows, all from one sample in a study of blood T cell repertoires in COVID-19. Data came from immunoSEQ multiplex PCR; TCRdb stores just in-frame clones and leaves some out. The sample shows about 310,000 clones, roughly 87% of them seen only once. The sequenced sample was PBMCs or T cells enriched from blood (not recorded which). These receptors came from a woman between 18 and 29 years old who had recovered from COVID-19. Both conserved end residues are part of each CDR3. D genes are given only for firm matches. Size is omitted from some rows. Given values are once, few, many or a class for expanded clones.

>-|TRBV4-3|-|TRBJ2-3
TGCGCCAGCAGCTCCTACCTACCGCCTACAGATACGCAGTATTTT
CASSSYLPPTDTQYF
>TRBD2|TRBV5-8|-|TRBJ2-7
TGTGCCAGCAGCAAGCAAGGCCAAAGCGCGGGAGGTTCCTACGAGCAGTACTTC
CASSKQGQSAGGSYEQYF
>-|TRBV7-2|-|TRBJ2-1
TGTGCCAGCAGCTTTGGTGGCGGTACCTACAATGAGCAGTTCTTC
CASSFGGGTYNEQFF
>-|TRBV4-1|once|TRBJ1-2
TGCGCCAGCAGCCCGTACTTCGGGGGGCAATGGGGCTACACCTTC
CASSPYFGGQWGYTF
>-|TRBV2|-|TRBJ2-7
TGTGCCATCGACGTGCCGAGCCTGGACTTATTCGGCGAGCAGTACTTC
CAIDVPSLDLFGEQYF
>-|TRBV5-1|-|TRBJ1-4
TGCGCCAGCAGCTTGGAAGGCGGGGAAAAACTGTTTTTT
CASSLEGGEKLFF
>-|TRBV2|-|TRBJ1-2
TGTGCCACCAAACAACAGGGATTGAATGGCTACACCTTC
CATKQQGLNGYTF
>-|TRBV19|-|TRBJ1-1
TGTGCCAGTAGTATACGACAGTCTCAAACTGAAGCTTTCTTT
CASSIRQSQTEAFF
>-|TRBV5-8|-|TRBJ1-2
TGTGCCAGCGGAGCTTTTGCCACGAGGAGTGGCTACACCTTC
CASGAFATRSGYTF
>TRBD1|TRBV30|-|TRBJ2-7
TGTGCCTGGAGTGACTCCCGGGACAGTAGGTACTTC
CAWSDSRDSRYF
>TRBD2|TRBV7-2|few|TRBJ2-7
TGTGCCAGCAGCTTAACCAACCTAGCGGGAGCCTTCGAGCAGTACTTC
CASSLTNLAGAFEQYF
>-|TRBV27|-|TRBJ1-1
TGTGCCAGCAACGGCGCCGGGGTCGGGACTGAAGCTTTCTTT
CASNGAGVGTEAFF
>TRBD1|TRBV28|-|TRBJ1-5
TGTGCCACCCAGGGGGCAGGGGGCCATCAGCCCCAGCATTTT
CATQGAGGHQPQHF
>-|TRBV4-3|-|TRBJ1-2
TGCGCCAGCAGCCAAGAAAACGGGAGGGTCTCTGGCTACACCTTC
CASSQENGRVSGYTF
>-|TRBV4-1|-|TRBJ1-6
TGCGCCAGCAGCCAAGAATGGGGCGGACAGTATAATTCACCCCTCCACTTT
CASSQEWGGQYNSPLHF
>-|TRBV19|-|TRBJ1-2
TGTGCCAGTGAGCTCAGGGGTTCCTATGGCTACACCTTC
CASELRGSYGYTF
>-|TRBV18|-|TRBJ2-3
TGTGCCAGCTCACCGGTGTTGGGAGGAACCTCCACAGATACGCAGTATTTT
CASSPVLGGTSTDTQYF
>-|TRBV3-1/TRBV3-2|-|TRBJ2-7
TGTGCCAGCAGCCACGTGCGCGAGCAGTACTTC
CASSHVREQYF
>-|TRBV6-2/TRBV6-3|-|TRBJ2-6
TGTGCCAGCAGTTACGGTTGGAGGGTTGGGGCCAACGTCCTGACTTTC
CASSYGWRVGANVLTF
>-|TRBV12-3/TRBV12-4|-|TRBJ1-2
TGTGCCAGCAGCTTTTCGGGTGGCTACACCTTC
CASSFSGGYTF
>-|TRBV6-6|-|TRBJ1-5
TGTGCCAGCAGTTACTCGAGGGTCGGTCAGCCCCAGCATTTT
CASSYSRVGQPQHF
>TRBD1|TRBV6-4|-|TRBJ1-2
TGTGCCAGCAGTGCAGGCACAGGGGTAAACTATGGCTACACCTTC
CASSAGTGVNYGYTF
>-|TRBV27|-|TRBJ1-6
TGTGCCAGCAGTTTTCGAGGACTTGGTTCACCCCTCCACTTT
CASSFRGLGSPLHF
>-|TRBV5-6|-|TRBJ1-1
TGTGCCAGCCAGTCTATGACCCTGAAACAGGGTGAAGCTTTCTTT
CASQSMTLKQGEAFF
>TRBD2|TRBV20-1|-|TRBJ2-3
TGCAGTGCTAGTAGCGGGGGGACCCTGAGCACAGATACGCAGTATTTT
CSASSGGTLSTDTQYF